This TCR beta chain was captured in a study of blood T cell repertoires in COVID-19. Using immunoSEQ multiplex PCR, the repertoire was profiled, and TCRdb retains in-frame clones only, with some absent. The sample includes 89,000 or so clones, under 85% seen only once; the top ten take under 15%. J gave up 3 bases and V 0 bases, and 9 bases lay outside the gene matches. The CDR3 length is 19 residues. CDR1 and CDR2 from the germline V gene are MNHEY and SMNVEV (reference sequence). The V and J genes are TRBV27 and TRBJ2-3, with 13 positions matching TRBD2. This sequence was found in a human donor in a cohort sampled during active COVID-19. Specimen: peripheral blood. The CDR3 DNA is TGTGCCAGCAGTTTATCGCCGGGACTAGCGGGACCAAGTACAGATACGCAGTATTTT. It specifies CASSLSPGLAGPSTDTQYF.